This record concerns one T cell receptor beta chain sequence. The sample belongs to a study of control samples from healthy donors and cancer patients. Method: immunoSEQ multiplex PCR; TCRdb's copy keeps in-frame clones and lacks some. Of roughly 80,000 clones in the sample, approximately 89% were seen once. With 5 bases removed from V and 5 bases from J, the gap between germline ends came to 12 bases. Germline V gene lookup returns CDR1 MNHEY and CDR2 SVGAGI. The CDR3 is made up of 13 amino acids. Specimen: blood. This sequence originates from a man over 45 in good health. The chain combines TRBV6-5 with TRBJ2-5; the D gene is possibly TRBD2 (5 bases). The CDR3 DNA reads TGTGCCAGCAGTCGGGGAGAGGGTGAGACCCAGTACTTC. Protein product: CASSRGEGETQYF.